The sequence of this T cell receptor beta chain was determined in a study of blood T cells in healthy people across ages (dated by TCRdb to 2013 to 2016). Concerning the study at large: Template switching captured roughly one uniquely barcoded TCR beta cDNA molecule per two T cells in model experiments. Using the same blood draw, the study looked at two additional independent replicas of 1 million unique cDNA reads for two donors, one aged 18 to 30 and the other aged 80 or older. To avoid experimental bias, donors of different ages were randomly spread across the sequencing lanes. Four age groups were formed from the donors: young (average approximately 15 years), middle-aged (around 41), aged (over 55) and long-lived (82). Using deep sequencing normalized with unique cDNA molecular identifiers, the study measured how TCR beta repertoire diversity changes with age. Study-wide conclusions, independent of this receptor: Estimates of total diversity based on one million sequenced T cells were considered lower bounds and underestimates. Because the CMV infection status of the donors was unknown, age-related changes in expanded clonotypes may potentially have been confounded. There was a strong correlation between observed TCR beta diversity and the percentage of naive T cells measured by flow cytometry. Compared with the aged group, more naive CD4+ T cells, fewer expanded clones and increased TCR diversity were shown by the long-lived group, suggesting age selection. Since profiling was done on bulk unsorted PBMCs, naive and antigen-experienced compartments could not be conclusively compared. As age increased, observed TCR beta diversity per million T cells dropped in a roughly linear way, and a significant reduction was already evident by age about 40.

Library preparation used 5' RACE. The sequencer was an Illumina HiSeq 2500. A second about 7 to 12 cycle PCR used a sample-barcoded 5' primer and a J-beta primer mix. A template-switch 5' adaptor carrying 12 random nucleotides introduced a unique molecular identifier onto each TCR beta cDNA molecule. Each sample yielded at least 2.5 million CDR3-containing paired-end reads. First-strand cDNA synthesis was performed from all RNA using the Mint cDNA synthesis kit, with priming by a TRBC-specific oligonucleotide. Following uracil-DNA glycosylase treatment, a first 18-cycle PCR with universal primers M1SS and BC2_uni_R was performed on all cDNA. The authors' pipeline ran thus. For normalization, 1 million high-quality reads were randomly selected from each sample, with every read carrying a distinct molecular identifier. Instead of being binned into consensus sequences, reads with shared molecular identifiers were discarded. MiTCR, run with a Q25 quality threshold and the strictest error-elimination algorithm, handled CDR3 identification, clonotype clustering and error correction. Lower-bound total TCR beta diversity was estimated with a nonparametric unseen species model using Euler transformation. TCRdb itself trimmed the public reads at Q25 with fastp, ran MiXCR and retained productive beta chains. Here each entry gathers all rows of one CDR3 protein and keeps the most common genes and DNA. TCRdb's processing, not the authors' own work, is the source of the V and J calls. The sample records roughly 680,000 distinct CDR3 sequences, roughly half of which are singletons. Approximately 13% of the sample belongs to the ten largest clones.

In regard to this clonotype: This receptor's antigen is unknown. No qualities accompany the bases; no much larger clone lies one base away.

The roughly 37 donors, aged about 6 to 95 years, were systemically healthy Caucasian individuals from Russia. About 10 milliliters of peripheral blood were drawn from each donor into EDTA-treated Vacutainer tubes. Ficoll-Paque density-gradient centrifugation was used to isolate PBMCs, with at least 6 million obtained per sample. Trizol reagent was used to extract total RNA from PBMCs, with at least 5 micrograms per sample. For every donor, flow cytometry on a PBMC aliquot measured the percentage of naive CD45RAhigh/CD27high T cells. CDR1 ENHRY and CDR2 SYGVKD were looked up in the germline V gene. Reading from cysteine to phenylalanine, the CDR3 counts 15 amino acids. The CDR3 DNA has 45 bases and is translated from base 1. After removal of 0 bases from V and 6 bases from J, the junction retains 6 bases not matched to a gene.

This clonotype was sampled from an elderly woman in good health. Sequencing was performed on blood. This chain joins TRBV10-3 to TRBJ2-7; TRBD1 lines up with 9 middle nucleotides. The DNA sequence reads TGTGCCATCAGTGAGTCGACAGGGGGTAGGGGCGAGCAGTACTTC. Translated, it gives CAISESTGGRGEQYF.